Presented here are 30 T cell receptor beta chains from one specimen sequenced in a study of cytomegalovirus exposure and HLA in healthy donors. PCR involved 60 Vbeta and 13 Jbeta primers. Libraries were prepared by immunoSEQ multiplex PCR; TCRdb keeps only in-frame clonotypes and omits some of them. The sample comprises 97,000 or so clones, roughly 10% of which are singletons, and 5% to 5.5% rests with the top ten. Sequences were obtained from PBMCs. The receptors shown here come from a man between 45 and 60 years old in good health and CMV-seropositive.

In this sample, this clone turned up a few times. This chain uses TRBV7-9 with TRBJ1-3; D uncertain. The CDR3 extends over 14 amino acids. Trimming took off 5 bases at V and 2 bases at J, with 10 bases between the two ends. Germline CDR1 SEHNR, CDR2 FQNEAQ (reference sequence). CDR3 nucleotide sequence: TGTGCCAGCAGCCCATCCCAGGCTGGAAACACCATATATTTT. Protein sequence: CASSPSQAGNTIYF.

The chain couples TRBV5-1 to TRBJ2-1; D may be TRBD2 (6 bases). Trimming took 4 bases from V and 3 from J, leaving 14 bases between them. Per the germline V gene, CDR1 is SGHRS and CDR2 is YFSETQ. This CDR3 has 15 amino acids. Here the CDR3 reads CASSPGTEYYNEQFF. In DNA form, the CDR3 reads TGCGCCAGCAGCCCCGGGACTGAATACTACAATGAGCAGTTCTTC. Together with reference TRBV5-1 and TRBJ2-1, the CDR3 gives the full variable domain: KAGVTQTPRYLIKTRGQQVTLSCSPISGHRSVSWYQQTPGQGLQFLFEYFSETQRNKGNFPGRFSGRQFSNSRSEMNVSTLELGDSALYLCASSPGTEYYNEQFFGPGTRLTVL.

The chain uses TRBV18 and TRBJ2-2; 7 nucleotides align to TRBD2. Germline V gene sequence: CDR1 KGHSH, CDR2 LQKENI. V dropped 1 base and J dropped 2; count of bases not matched to a gene: 4. The CDR3 contains 16 residues. The CDR3 loop is CASSPLLAVNTGELFF. In DNA, the CDR3 is TGTGCCAGCTCACCACTCCTAGCGGTTAACACCGGGGAGCTGTTTTTT.

This clone was counted a few times. The gene calls are TRBV15 and TRBJ1-5; 11 bases align to TRBD1. The germline V gene has CDR1 LNHNV and CDR2 YYDKDF (reference sequence). Trimming cost V 5 bases and J 4 bases; bases outside gene matches: 4. The CDR3 has 15 residues. DNA of the CDR3: TGTGCCACCAGCGAAGGACAGGGGGCTAATCAGCCCCAGCATTTT. It translates to CATSEGQGANQPQHF.

The chain employs TRBV5-1 and TRBJ2-3; 7 nucleotides align to TRBD2. The length of the CDR3 is 17 residues. V gave up 4 bases and J gave up 5 bases; unmatched junction bases: 16. Per germline, CDR1 SGHRS and CDR2 YFSETQ. In DNA, the CDR3 is TGCGCCAGCAGCCCCCCCAGGAGCGGGAATGCTGGAGATACGCAGTATTTT. It is translated as CASSPPRSGNAGDTQYF.

The rearrangement links TRBV7-3 to TRBJ1-1, with TRBD1 as a possible D gene (5 bases). Trimming left V 3 bases short and J 4 bases short, with 9 bases between. Per the germline V gene, CDR1 is SGHTA and CDR2 is FQGTGA. The CDR3 runs 13 residues. CDR3 amino acids: CASSLGGGTEAFF. CDR3 coding DNA: TGTGCCAGCAGCTTGGGGGGAGGCACTGAAGCTTTCTTT.

V gene TRBV15 combines with J gene TRBJ2-6; 9 nucleotides align to TRBD1. The CDR3 runs 19 residues. Trimming cost V 1 base and J 0 bases; bases outside gene matches: 7. Germline loops: CDR1 LNHNV, CDR2 YYDKDF (reference sequence). CDR3 coding DNA: TGTGCCACCAGCAGAGGTGGGACAGGGCTCTACTCTGGGGCCAACGTCCTGACTTTC. The encoded protein is CATSRGGTGLYSGANVLTF. Full variable domain (outside the CDR3, taken from reference TRBV15 and TRBJ2-6): DAMVIQNPRYQVTQFGKPVTLSCSQTLNHNVMYWYQQKSSQAPKLLFHYYDKDFNNEADTPDNFQSRRPNTSFCFLDIRSPGLGDTAMYLCATSRGGTGLYSGANVLTFGAGSRLTVL.

The rearrangement links TRBV5-1 to TRBJ1-1, with 8 bases lining up with TRBD1. The CDR3 is 16 residues long. The V gene's germline CDR1 is SGHRS and CDR2 YFSETQ. The V and J ends lost 4 bases and 1 base, in that order; junction bases with no gene match: 9. The CDR3 is CASSIDRGLQNTEAFF. Written as DNA, the CDR3 is TGCGCCAGCAGCATTGACAGGGGCCTACAGAACACTGAAGCTTTCTTT.

This clone has just a few counts. The chain recombines TRBV27 with TRBJ2-6; 13 nucleotides align to TRBD2. CDR1 and CDR2 (germline): MNHEY, SMNVEV (reference sequence). Losses at the gene ends were 6 bases for V and 0 bases for J; bases not matched to a gene: 2. The CDR3 totals 17 residues. CDR3: CASSGLAGASGANVLTF. For the CDR3, the DNA is TGTGCCAGCAGCGGACTAGCGGGAGCCTCTGGGGCCAACGTCCTGACTTTC.

CDR3 residues: CASSLSGTSNSPLHF. Here the CDR3 DNA reads TGTGCCAGCAGCTTAAGTGGGACAAGCAATTCACCCCTCCACTTT. This chain joins TRBV7-3 and TRBJ1-6, with D tentatively TRBD1 (6 bases). The CDR3 spans 15 residues. Trimming removed 1 base at V and 7 bases at J, with 11 bases between. Germline V gene lookup returns CDR1 SGHTA and CDR2 FQGTGA.

This chain connects TRBV29-1 to TRBJ1-1; 9 bases are a match to TRBD1. There are 14 residues in the CDR3. V was pared by 0 bases and J by 1 base, with 0 bases of the junction left unmatched. Germline V lookup: CDR1 SQVTM, CDR2 ANQGSEA. CDR3 DNA: TGCAGCGTTGAAGAGGACAGGGGGAACACTGAAGCTTTCTTT. Encoded protein: CSVEEDRGNTEAFF.

This chain links TRBV5-1 with TRBJ1-3; D gene unclear. The V end was cut by 6 bases, the J end by 0 bases, with 19 bases between. CDR1 and CDR2 (germline): SGHRS, YFSETQ. The CDR3 totals 17 residues. The CDR3 sequence is CASMLGPARISGNTIYF. The CDR3 coding sequence is TGCGCCAGCATGCTTGGGCCAGCAAGAATCTCTGGAAACACCATATATTTT. Combining the CDR3 with reference TRBV5-1 and TRBJ1-3 gives the whole variable domain KAGVTQTPRYLIKTRGQQVTLSCSPISGHRSVSWYQQTPGQGLQFLFEYFSETQRNKGNFPGRFSGRQFSNSRSEMNVSTLELGDSALYLCASMLGPARISGNTIYFGEGSWLTVV.

The chain employs TRBV9 and TRBJ1-1; D remains ambiguous. The CDR3 consists of 15 residues. V lost 0 bases, J lost 7 bases, and 16 bases lay in between. The V gene's germline CDR1 is SGDLS and CDR2 YYNGEE. CDR3 bases: TGTGCCAGCAGCGTAGAGGGATTAACGGGATATGAAGCTTTCTTT. Translating gives CASSVEGLTGYEAFF.

The count of this clone is one. This chain uses TRBV28 with TRBJ2-4, with 10 bases identical to TRBD1. The CDR3 has 14 residues. Germline V gene data show CDR1 as MDHEN and CDR2 as SYDVKM. V shed 6 bases and J 2 bases; nucleotides not matched to a gene: 1. The DNA of the CDR3 is TGTGCCAGCAGGGACAGGGGGTCCAAAAACATTCAGTACTTC. This sequence encodes CASRDRGSKNIQYF.

This clone occurred a few times. V gene TRBV27 combines with J gene TRBJ2-7, with TRBD2 matching over 7 bases. The CDR3 spans 16 residues. Germline V CDR1 and CDR2: MNHEY, SMNVEV (reference sequence). With V trimmed by 3 bases and J by 7 bases, 15 bases remained unmatched. CDR3 sequence reads: CASSLYTGIPGGEQYF. The CDR3 coding sequence is TGTGCCAGCAGTTTGTATACAGGAATTCCCGGGGGGGAGCAGTACTTC.

The chain has TRBV25-1 and TRBJ1-5, with D possibly being TRBD1 (5 bases). The length of the CDR3 is 15 residues. The V gene lost 3 bases and the J gene lost 2 bases, with 11 bases spanning the gap. The V gene's germline CDR1 is MGHDK and CDR2 SYGVNS. CDR3 in DNA: TGTGCCAGCAGTGACTCAGGGAGGGGCAATCAGCCCCAGCATTTT. Its protein product is CASSDSGRGNQPQHF. The full variable domain, its missing parts supplied by reference TRBV25-1 and TRBJ1-5, is EADIYQTPRYLVIGTGKKITLECSQTMGHDKMYWYQQDPGMELHLIHYSYGVNSTEKGDLSSESTVSRIRTEHFPLTLESARPSHTSQYLCASSDSGRGNQPQHFGDGTRLSIL.

This clone appeared a few times. This chain joins TRBV7-9 and TRBJ1-1; D is perhaps TRBD1 (5 bases). V lost 3 bases and J 7 bases, leaving 27 bases between the germline ends. The germline gives CDR1 SEHNR, CDR2 FQNEAQ (reference sequence). The CDR3 spans 18 residues. For the CDR3, the DNA is TGTGCCAGCAGCTTTGCTGGGAACCTCAAATTCTTGGGGGGTGAAGCTTTCTTT. This translates into CASSFAGNLKFLGGEAFF.

The rearrangement uses TRBV7-6 and TRBJ2-1, with D unresolved. This CDR3 has 15 amino acids. Germline V gene data show CDR1 as SGHVS and CDR2 as FNYEAQ. Trimming pared 1 base from V and 5 bases from J, leaving 12 bases between. The CDR3 loop reads CASSLESTINNEQFF. The CDR3 DNA sequence: TGTGCCAGCAGCTTAGAATCTACGATTAACAATGAGCAGTTCTTC.

The table lists this clone with a few counts. The V call is TRBV5-1, the J call TRBJ1-6; 9 nucleotides align to TRBD1. CDR1 is SGHRS, CDR2 YFSETQ, per germline. The CDR3 spans 16 residues. With 4 bases clipped from V and 6 bases from J, the junction kept 8 bases outside the gene matches. The CDR3 here is CASSANPGQGNSPLHF. The CDR3 nucleotides read TGCGCCAGCAGCGCCAACCCGGGACAGGGTAATTCACCCCTCCACTTT.

V gene TRBV28 combines with J gene TRBJ2-5; 11 nucleotides match TRBD1. The V segment lost 6 bases and the J segment 1 base; nucleotides outside the gene matches: 4. The CDR3 sequence is 15 residues long. Germline CDR1 MDHEN, CDR2 SYDVKM. The CDR3, as DNA: TGTGCCAGCAGAAGGACAGGGGGCGGCCAAGAGACCCAGTACTTC. Translation: CASRRTGGGQETQYF.

The chain couples TRBV5-1 to TRBJ2-2; D possibly corresponds to TRBD1 (6 bases). V was pared by 0 bases and J by 8 bases, with 14 bases between. This CDR3 is 15 amino acids long. Germline-derived CDR1 and CDR2 are SGHRS and YFSETQ. In nucleotides, the CDR3 is TGCGCCAGCAGCTTGGGAACACAGGGATCTGGGGAGCTGTTTTTT. It specifies CASSLGTQGSGELFF.

The rearrangement uses TRBV27 and TRBJ1-1; D remains unclear. CDR3 length: 14 amino acids. Trimming shortened V by 4 bases and J by 1 base, and 10 bases separated the two germline ends. Germline CDR1 reads MNHEY; CDR2 reads SMNVEV (reference sequence). The CDR3 region is CASSSPFGNTEAFF. CDR3 nucleotide sequence: TGTGCCAGCAGTTCACCCTTCGGGAACACTGAAGCTTTCTTT.

This chain joins TRBV27 and TRBJ2-7; 9 bases are a match to TRBD2. In germline, CDR1 is MNHEY, CDR2 SMNVEV (reference sequence). J gave up 7 bases and V 2 bases, and 6 bases lay outside the gene matches. This CDR3 comprises 14 residues. As DNA, the CDR3 is TGTGCCAGCAGTTTAGGACTAGCGAGCTATGAGCAGTACTTC. This sequence encodes CASSLGLASYEQYF.

The chain employs TRBV5-6 and TRBJ1-5; TRBD1 might be the D (6 bases). This CDR3 region has 16 residues. CDR1 is SGHDT, CDR2 YYEEEE, per germline. Trimming removed 2 bases at V and 1 base at J, with 13 bases between. CDR3 DNA sequence: TGTGCCAGCAGCTTTGCACAGGGTACGAGCAATCAGCCCCAGCATTTT. This gives the protein CASSFAQGTSNQPQHF.

The chain recombines TRBV4-2 with TRBJ2-7; 12 bases match TRBD1. Germline V gene lookup returns CDR1 LGHNA and CDR2 YNFKEQ. This CDR3 is built from 16 residues. Unmatched junction bases numbered 6, after V lost 1 base and J lost 5 bases. The DNA for the CDR3 is TGTGCCAGCAGCCAAGCGGGGGGACAGGGGGCAAACGAGCAGTACTTC. The encoded protein is CASSQAGGQGANEQYF.

This chain links TRBV5-1 with TRBJ1-2; 7 bases align to TRBD1. The CDR3 length is 15 residues. Germline V gene data show CDR1 as SGHRS and CDR2 as YFSETQ. V shed 3 bases and J 2 bases; nucleotides not matched to a gene: 7. The CDR3 sequence: CASSSRGTDNYGYTF. The CDR3 DNA reads as TGCGCCAGCAGCTCTCGGGGGACAGACAACTATGGCTACACCTTC.

This clone has just a few counts. V is TRBV15 and J is TRBJ1-3, with D unresolved. The CDR3 is 14 amino acids. CDR1 and CDR2 from the germline V gene are LNHNV and YYDKDF (reference sequence). The ends were cut back, 3 bases at V and 1 base at J, with 7 bases in the middle. The DNA for the CDR3 is TGTGCCACCAGCAGGGCCAGTTCTGGAAACACCATATATTTT. Translating it yields CATSRASSGNTIYF.

This clone turned up a few times. The J gene is TRBJ2-3, the V gene TRBV27; 7 positions match TRBD1. J was trimmed by 0 bases and V by 8 bases; bases with no gene match: 8. The CDR3 contains 15 residues. Germline assignment: CDR1 MNHEY and CDR2 SMNVEV (reference sequence). The CDR3 region is CASARGLVSTDTQYF. The CDR3 coding sequence is TGTGCCAGCGCAAGGGGGCTAGTCAGCACAGATACGCAGTATTTT.

This clone was counted only a few times. The chain has TRBV19 and TRBJ1-1; D might be TRBD1 (6 bases). V dropped 10 bases and J dropped 0 bases, with 12 bases sitting between them. Germline CDR1 LNHDA, CDR2 SQIVND (reference sequence). The CDR3 covers 13 residues. The CDR3 here is CAITDRLNTEAFF. In DNA form, the CDR3 reads TGTGCCATCACGGACAGATTGAACACTGAAGCTTTCTTT.

This clone showed up just a few times. This rearrangement joins TRBV29-1 to TRBJ1-1; 8 bases map to TRBD1. The CDR3 runs to 13 residues. V lost 5 bases, J lost 4 bases, and 6 bases stayed unmatched. Germline V lookup: CDR1 SQVTM, CDR2 ANQGSEA. In nucleotides, the CDR3 is TGCAGCGTTAACAGGGGGGCCGTCACTGAAGCTTTCTTT. This encodes CSVNRGAVTEAFF.